This TCR beta chain comes out of a study of graft-versus-host responses after intestinal transplantation. This CDR3 contains 15 residues. The germline gives CDR1 LGHNA, CDR2 YNFKEQ. Trimming cost V 0 bases and J 6 bases; bases outside gene matches: 7. Profiled with immunoSEQ multiplex PCR; TCRdb holds only in-frame clones, not every one. The repertoire has 62,000 or so clones, 70% to 90% of them found once; the top ten carry around 1.5%. The clonotype comes from a human patient who received an intestinal transplant, so some T cells may come from the graft donor. The sample consisted of PBMCs, taken 26 days after transplant. The chain uses TRBV4-2 and TRBJ1-2; TRBD1 agrees at 7 bases. The CDR3 here is CASSQDLGRGHGYTF. The CDR3 DNA sequence: TGTGCCAGCAGCCAAGACCTCGGAAGGGGGCATGGCTACACCTTC.